These T cell receptor beta chains were read from a single sample in a study of cytomegalovirus exposure and HLA in healthy donors. Clones were sequenced by immunoSEQ multiplex PCR, and TCRdb holds only the in-frame ones, with some missing. Here the sample spans around 150,000 clones, roughly 73% being singletons. Sequencing used PBMCs. The receptors were gathered from a human donor in good health. CDR3s include the opening cysteine and the closing phenylalanine or tryptophan. A D gene is named only where the DNA matches it firmly. Clone size is stated in some rows and not others, as once, few, many or a class when expanded.

>TRBV5-6|.|TRBD1|TRBJ1-2
TGTGCCAGCAGCGGCGACAGGGACTGCGGCTACACCTTC
CASSGDRDCGYTF
>TRBV7-2|once|.|TRBJ1-5
TGTGCCAGCAGCCCCACAGACTATAGCAATCAGCCCCAGCATTTT
CASSPTDYSNQPQHF
>TRBV6-5|.|.|TRBJ2-2
TGTGCCAGCAAGATGACAGTCCGCACCGGGGAGCTGTTTTTT
CASKMTVRTGELFF
>TRBV27|.|.|TRBJ2-2
TGTGCCAGCAGTTTATCTACAGGGATAAACACCGGGGAGCTGTTTTTT
CASSLSTGINTGELFF
>TRBV6-5|.|.|TRBJ1-1
TGTGCCAGCAAACAGGGTATTTGGGACACTGAAGCTTTCTTT
CASKQGIWDTEAFF
>TRBV7-3|.|.|TRBJ2-5
TGTGCCAGCAGCTTAAGACGGGGGGCCCAAGAGACCCAGTACTTC
CASSLRRGAQETQYF
>TRBV28|.|TRBD2|TRBJ2-5
TGTGCCAGCAGTTTAGCGGGGGGGAGGGAGACCCAGTACTTC
CASSLAGGRETQYF
>TRBV7-3|once|TRBD1|TRBJ1-1
TGTGCCAGCAGCTTGGCGGGACAGGGGAACACTGAAGCTTTCTTT
CASSLAGQGNTEAFF
>TRBV7-8|.|.|TRBJ2-7
TGTGCCAGCAGCTTAGGATCGGTTGAAGATGGCTACGAGCAGTACTTC
CASSLGSVEDGYEQYF
>TRBV11-3|few|.|TRBJ2-7
TGTGCCAGCAGCTTAGGGGGGGAATTGTTCCACGAGCAGTACTTC
CASSLGGELFHEQYF
>TRBV29-1|few|.|TRBJ1-2
TGCAGCGTTGGTCATAACTATGGCTACACCTTC
CSVGHNYGYTF
>TRBV11-2|.|TRBD2|TRBJ2-1
TGTGCCAGCGGCTCCGGGACTAGCGGGACGGGTGAGCAGTTCTTC
CASGSGTSGTGEQFF
>TRBV6-4|few|.|TRBJ2-3
TGTGCCAGCAGTGGGGGGCATGGAGATACGCAGTATTTT
CASSGGHGDTQYF
>TRBV5-4|.|.|TRBJ2-2
TGTGCCGGTCAACACCGGGGGGCGTACACCGGGGAGCTGTTTTTT
CAGQHRGAYTGELFF
>TRBV5-1|.|TRBD1|TRBJ2-4
TGCGCCAGCAGCTTGGGGACAGGTGTGAACATTCAGTACTTC
CASSLGTGVNIQYF
>TRBV11-2|.|TRBD1|TRBJ1-2
TGTGCCAGCAGCCGAGGGACAGTCTACACCTTC
CASSRGTVYTF
>TRBV5-6|few|.|TRBJ1-1
TGTGCCAGCAGCATCGGGGGTACTGAAGCTTTCTTT
CASSIGGTEAFF
>TRBV30|.|TRBD2|TRBJ2-3
TGTGCCTGGAGATGCGAAACCGGGACTACAGCGCCCCGGGATACGCAGTATTTT
CAWRCETGTTAPRDTQYF
>TRBV21-1|.|.|TRBJ2-2
TGTGCCAGCACCCTCCGGGACAGGAGGAACACCGGGGAGCTGTTTTTT
CASTLRDRRNTGELFF
>TRBV5-1|.|.|TRBJ1-1
TGCGCCAGCAGACCCACCCAGGCAGGAACTGAAGCTTTCTTT
CASRPTQAGTEAFF
>TRBV11-3|once|.|TRBJ2-3
TGTGCCAGCAGCTACGGGAGTTTTGCAGATACGCAGTATTTT
CASSYGSFADTQYF
>TRBV9|.|TRBD2|TRBJ2-3
TGTGCCAGCAGCGTAGTCGGCGGGAGGCCAGATACGCAGTATTTT
CASSVVGGRPDTQYF
>TRBV7-3|.|.|TRBJ2-7
TGTGCCAGCAGCTTAACTCCTAGCACCTACGAGCAGTACTTC
CASSLTPSTYEQYF
>TRBV11-2|.|.|TRBJ2-7
TGTGCCAGCAGCCTAACCGGCGAGCAGTACTTC
CASSLTGEQYF
>TRBV11-3|.|TRBD1|TRBJ2-3
TGTGCCAGCAGCTTAGAGACAGGGTCAGATACGCAGTATTTT
CASSLETGSDTQYF
>TRBV11-3|few|.|TRBJ1-3
TGTGCCAGCAGCTTAATGGGGACATTCTCTGGAAACACCATATATTTT
CASSLMGTFSGNTIYF
>TRBV4-2|.|.|TRBJ2-5
TGTGCCAGCAGCCAGTCAGGGGAAGAGACCCAGTACTTC
CASSQSGEETQYF
>TRBV4-1|.|TRBD2|TRBJ2-7
TGCGCCAGCAGCCGAGGACTAGCGGCCGATCTTGACTACGAGCAGTACTTC
CASSRGLAADLDYEQYF
>TRBV18|.|TRBD1|TRBJ1-2
TGTGCCAGCTCGTACCGGGACAGGAACCCCACACCCTATGGCTACACCTTC
CASSYRDRNPTPYGYTF
>TRBV5-4|.|.|TRBJ2-7
TGTGCCAGCAGCGAAACGGTAGGGGCCTACGAGCAGTACTTC
CASSETVGAYEQYF
>TRBV6-1|.|TRBD2|TRBJ2-3
TGTGCCAGCAGTGAGGTTTCCAGCGGGGGAGGAGATACGCAGTATTTT
CASSEVSSGGGDTQYF
>TRBV27|few|.|TRBJ1-5
TGTGCCAGCAGTGCCCGGGGGGGAAGGAATCAGCCCCAGCATTTT
CASSARGGRNQPQHF
>TRBV5-6|.|.|TRBJ2-4
TGTGCCAGCAGCTTTAAAAACCCCGCGACCCGACTAGCCAAAAACATTCAGTACTTC
CASSFKNPATRLAKNIQYF
>TRBV29-1|.|TRBD1|TRBJ1-2
TGCAGCGTTGTGCACGGGACAGGGGATGGCTACACCTTC
CSVVHGTGDGYTF
>TRBV6-5|.|TRBD1|TRBJ1-1
TGTGCCAGCAGCCCAAGACAGGGGGGGAACACTGAAGCTTTCTTT
CASSPRQGGNTEAFF
>TRBV10-2|.|TRBD2|TRBJ2-1
TGCGCCAGCCGGACTAGCGGGAGTAGCAATGAGCAGTTCTTC
CASRTSGSSNEQFF
>TRBV15|.|.|TRBJ1-4
TGTGCCACCAGCAGAGTGGTCCGGGAGGTTGAAAAACTGTTTTTT
CATSRVVREVEKLFF
>TRBV7-2|.|.|TRBJ1-2
TGTGCCAGCAGCTTAGAGGTCAGGGGCAGTAAAGGCTACACCTTC
CASSLEVRGSKGYTF
>TRBV7-9|.|.|TRBJ2-7
TGTGCCAGCAGCTCACTCTTTCCCGAGCAGTACTTC
CASSSLFPEQYF
>TRBV5-4|.|.|TRBJ2-3
TGTGCCAGCAGCCTACCAGGGACAGATACGCAGTATTTT
CASSLPGTDTQYF
>TRBV5-4|.|.|TRBJ2-7
TGTGCCAGCAGCTTCGGTAGCGCCAACTCCTACGAGCAGTACTTC
CASSFGSANSYEQYF
>TRBV2|.|TRBD1|TRBJ1-5
TGTGCCAGCAGTATTGGGACAGTGAGCGATCAGCCCCAGCATTTT
CASSIGTVSDQPQHF
>TRBV18|.|.|TRBJ2-1
TGTGCCAGTTCGGTGGGGAGTTACAATGAGCAGTTCTTC
CASSVGSYNEQFF
>TRBV9|few|.|TRBJ1-1
TGTGCCAGCAGCGTAGGAGTCAGGGCAATGAACACTGAAGCTTTCTTT
CASSVGVRAMNTEAFF
>TRBV11-2|.|TRBD1|TRBJ1-5
TGTGCCAGCAGCTTAGAGGGACAGGGCAATCAGCCCCAGCATTTT
CASSLEGQGNQPQHF
>TRBV9|.|.|TRBJ1-1
TGTGCCAGCAGCGTAGGGGGGGGGACCCACACTGAAGCTTTCTTT
CASSVGGGTHTEAFF
>TRBV5-1|once|TRBD1|TRBJ1-3
TGCGCCAGCAGCTTGGCGGCAGGGGACAGAGACACCATATATTTT
CASSLAAGDRDTIYF
>TRBV10-1|.|.|TRBJ2-1
TGCGCCAGCACCATGATCCCTACACCGCCCGTTTCAGGGTACAATGAGCAGTTCTTC
CASTMIPTPPVSGYNEQFF
>TRBV6-1|once|.|TRBJ1-1
TGTGCCAGCAGTGAACAGGGGTTGAACACTGAAGCTTTCTTT
CASSEQGLNTEAFF
>TRBV27|.|.|TRBJ2-7
TGTGCCAGCAGTTCGGCCTACGAGCAGTACTTC
CASSSAYEQYF